This T cell receptor beta chain was sequenced during a study of T-cell reconstitution after alpha-beta-depleted transplantation in children. Germline V gives CDR1 LNHNV, CDR2 YYDKDF (reference sequence). V was pared by 2 bases and J by 0 bases, with 11 bases of the junction left unmatched. The CDR3 has 19 residues. Unique molecular identifiers were incorporated during preparation of the TCRbeta library. TCRdb recomputed calls from the PCR reads with MiXCR, one row per CDR3 protein. The table lists roughly 500,000 distinct CDR3 sequences, 9.5% to 15% of them singletons. This clonotype was seen repeatedly, ten times or more.

The sequence derives from a human donor who donated a stem cell graft to a child with combined immunodeficiency. The sample in question was PBMCs from the stem cell graft donor, obtained from the stem cell graft. The chain has TRBV15 and TRBJ2-4; 9 bases line up with TRBD1. The CDR3 sequence: CATSRWGDRDQVAKNIQYF. Written as DNA, the CDR3 is TGTGCCACCAGCAGATGGGGGGACAGGGACCAAGTAGCCAAAAACATTCAGTACTTC.